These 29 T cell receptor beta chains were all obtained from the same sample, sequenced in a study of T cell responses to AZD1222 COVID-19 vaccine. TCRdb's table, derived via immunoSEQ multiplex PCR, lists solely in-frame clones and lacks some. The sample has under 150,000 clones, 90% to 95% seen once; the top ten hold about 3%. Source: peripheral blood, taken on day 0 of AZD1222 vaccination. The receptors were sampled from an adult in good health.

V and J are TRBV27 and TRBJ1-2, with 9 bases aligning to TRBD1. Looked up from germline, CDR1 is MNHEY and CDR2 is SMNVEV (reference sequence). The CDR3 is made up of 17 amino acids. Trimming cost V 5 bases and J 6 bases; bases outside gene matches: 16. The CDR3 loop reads CASSRAGTGMIWNGYTF. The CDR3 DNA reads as TGTGCCAGCAGTCGGGCCGGGACAGGGATGATCTGGAATGGCTACACCTTC.

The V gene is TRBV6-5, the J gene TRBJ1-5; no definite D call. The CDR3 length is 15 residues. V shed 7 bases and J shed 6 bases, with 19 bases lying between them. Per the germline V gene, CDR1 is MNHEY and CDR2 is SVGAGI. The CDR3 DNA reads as TGTGCCAGCATGAACGGAAGGAATCCGGCTCAGCCCCAGCATTTT. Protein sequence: CASMNGRNPAQPQHF.

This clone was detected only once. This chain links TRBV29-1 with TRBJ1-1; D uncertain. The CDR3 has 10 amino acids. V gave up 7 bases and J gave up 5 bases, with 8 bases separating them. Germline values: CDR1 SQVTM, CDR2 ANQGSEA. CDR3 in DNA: TGCAGCGCTTCCCCAACTGAAGCTTTCTTT. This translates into CSASPTEAFF.

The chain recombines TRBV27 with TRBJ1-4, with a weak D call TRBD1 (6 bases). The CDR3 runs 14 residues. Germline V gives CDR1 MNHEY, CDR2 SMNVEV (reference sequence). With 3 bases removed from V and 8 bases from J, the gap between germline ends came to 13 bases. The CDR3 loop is CASSFYEGGEKLFF. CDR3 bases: TGTGCCAGCAGTTTTTATGAGGGGGGCGAAAAACTGTTTTTT.

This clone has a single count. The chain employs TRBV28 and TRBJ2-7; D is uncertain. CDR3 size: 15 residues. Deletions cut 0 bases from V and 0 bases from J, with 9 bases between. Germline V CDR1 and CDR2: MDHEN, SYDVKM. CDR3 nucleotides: TGTGCCAGCAGTTTATGGGGAAGCAGCTCCTACGAGCAGTACTTC. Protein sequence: CASSLWGSSSYEQYF.

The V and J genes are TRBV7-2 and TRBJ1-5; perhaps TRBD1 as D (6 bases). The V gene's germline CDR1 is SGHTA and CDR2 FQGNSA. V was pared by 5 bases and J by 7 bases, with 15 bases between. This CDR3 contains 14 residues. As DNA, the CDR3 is TGTGCCAGCAGCCCCCGACAGGTAAAGCAGCCCCAGCATTTT. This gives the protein CASSPRQVKQPQHF.

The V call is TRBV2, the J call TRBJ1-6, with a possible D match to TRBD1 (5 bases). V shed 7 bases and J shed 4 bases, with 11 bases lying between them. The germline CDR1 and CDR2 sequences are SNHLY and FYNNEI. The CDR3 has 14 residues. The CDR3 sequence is CASTWDRYNSPLHF. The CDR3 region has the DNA TGTGCCAGCACCTGGGACCGTTATAATTCACCCCTCCACTTT.

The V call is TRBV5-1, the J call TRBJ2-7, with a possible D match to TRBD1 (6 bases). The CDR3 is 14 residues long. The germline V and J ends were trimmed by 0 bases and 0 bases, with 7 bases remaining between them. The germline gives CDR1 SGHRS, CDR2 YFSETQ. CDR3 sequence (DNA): TGCGCCAGCAGCTTGGGGGACACCTCCTACGAGCAGTACTTC. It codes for CASSLGDTSYEQYF.

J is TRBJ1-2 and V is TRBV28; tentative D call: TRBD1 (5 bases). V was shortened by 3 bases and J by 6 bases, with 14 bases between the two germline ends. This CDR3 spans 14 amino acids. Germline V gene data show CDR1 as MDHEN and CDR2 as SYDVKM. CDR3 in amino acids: CASSLEGPGDGYTF. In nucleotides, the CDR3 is TGTGCCAGCAGTTTGGAGGGGCCCGGCGATGGCTACACCTTC.

The CDR3 protein is CASIGGWSGELFF. In DNA, the CDR3 is TGTGCCAGTATAGGGGGCTGGTCCGGGGAGCTGTTTTTT. V usage is TRBV19 and J usage is TRBJ2-2, with 7 bases aligning to TRBD1. This CDR3 spans 13 amino acids. Looked up from germline, CDR1 is LNHDA and CDR2 is SQIVND (reference sequence). V lost 7 bases and J lost 6; bases outside the gene matches: 5.

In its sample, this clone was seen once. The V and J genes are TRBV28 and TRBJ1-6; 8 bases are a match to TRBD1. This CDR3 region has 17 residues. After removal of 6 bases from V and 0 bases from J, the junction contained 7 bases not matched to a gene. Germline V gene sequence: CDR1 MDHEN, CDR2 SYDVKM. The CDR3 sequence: CASRTIGQGSYNSPLHF. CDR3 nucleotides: TGTGCCAGCAGAACAATTGGACAGGGCTCCTATAATTCACCCCTCCACTTT.

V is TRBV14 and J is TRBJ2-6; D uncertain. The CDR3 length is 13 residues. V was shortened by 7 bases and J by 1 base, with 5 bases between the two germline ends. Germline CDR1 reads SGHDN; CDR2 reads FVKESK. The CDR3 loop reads CASTPSGANVLTF. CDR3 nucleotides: TGTGCCAGCACCCCATCTGGGGCCAACGTCCTGACTTTC.

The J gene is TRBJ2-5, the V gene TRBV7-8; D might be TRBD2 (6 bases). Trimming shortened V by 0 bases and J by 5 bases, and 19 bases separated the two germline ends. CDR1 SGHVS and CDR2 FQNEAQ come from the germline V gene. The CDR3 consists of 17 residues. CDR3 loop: CASSLALPGLIYETQYF. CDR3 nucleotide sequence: TGTGCCAGCAGCTTAGCCCTTCCGGGACTGATTTACGAGACCCAGTACTTC.

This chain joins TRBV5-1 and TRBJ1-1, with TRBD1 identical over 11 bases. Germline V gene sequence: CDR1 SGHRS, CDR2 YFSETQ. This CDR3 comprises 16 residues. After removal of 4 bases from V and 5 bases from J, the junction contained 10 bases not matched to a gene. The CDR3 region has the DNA TGCGCCAGCAGCCTACCGGACAGGGGGCGGGAGACTGAAGCTTTCTTT. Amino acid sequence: CASSLPDRGRETEAFF.

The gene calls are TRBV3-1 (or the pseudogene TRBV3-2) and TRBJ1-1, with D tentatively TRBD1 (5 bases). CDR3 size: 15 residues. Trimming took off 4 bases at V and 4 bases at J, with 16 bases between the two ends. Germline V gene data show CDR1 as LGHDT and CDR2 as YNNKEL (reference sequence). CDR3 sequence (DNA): TGTGCCAGCAGCCCTCTATCCCAGGGCGGCACTGAAGCTTTCTTT. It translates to CASSPLSQGGTEAFF.

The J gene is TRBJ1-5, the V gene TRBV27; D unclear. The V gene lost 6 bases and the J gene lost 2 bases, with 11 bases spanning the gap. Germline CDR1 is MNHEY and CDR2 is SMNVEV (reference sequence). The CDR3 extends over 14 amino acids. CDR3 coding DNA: TGTGCCAGCAGCCCTATCGGGGGCAATCAGCCCCAGCATTTT. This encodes CASSPIGGNQPQHF.

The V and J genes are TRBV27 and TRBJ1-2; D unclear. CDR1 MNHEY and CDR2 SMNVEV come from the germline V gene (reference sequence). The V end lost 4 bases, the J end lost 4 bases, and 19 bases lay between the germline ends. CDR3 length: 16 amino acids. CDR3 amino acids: CASSYQVAKSTYGYTF. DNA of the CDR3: TGTGCCAGCAGTTACCAGGTCGCCAAATCAACCTATGGCTACACCTTC.

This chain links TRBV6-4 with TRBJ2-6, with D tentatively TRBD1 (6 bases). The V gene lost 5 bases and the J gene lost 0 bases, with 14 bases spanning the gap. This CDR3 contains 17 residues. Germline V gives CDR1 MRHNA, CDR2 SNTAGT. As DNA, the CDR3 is TGTGCCAGCAGTTCAAGGGGGACAAGCTCTGGGGCCAACGTCCTGACTTTC. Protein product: CASSSRGTSSGANVLTF.

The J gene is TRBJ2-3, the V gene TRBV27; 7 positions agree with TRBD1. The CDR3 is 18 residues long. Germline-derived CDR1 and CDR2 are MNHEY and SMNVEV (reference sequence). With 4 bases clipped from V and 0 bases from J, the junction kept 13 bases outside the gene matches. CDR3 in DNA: TGTGCCAGCAGTTACCGGGACAGAAAAACTTCTAGCACAGATACGCAGTATTTT. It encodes CASSYRDRKTSSTDTQYF.

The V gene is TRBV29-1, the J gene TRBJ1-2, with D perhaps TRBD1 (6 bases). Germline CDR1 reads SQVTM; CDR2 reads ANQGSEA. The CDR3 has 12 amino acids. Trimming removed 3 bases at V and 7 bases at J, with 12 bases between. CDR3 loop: CSVENRERGYTF. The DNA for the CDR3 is TGCAGCGTTGAGAACAGGGAGCGTGGCTACACCTTC.

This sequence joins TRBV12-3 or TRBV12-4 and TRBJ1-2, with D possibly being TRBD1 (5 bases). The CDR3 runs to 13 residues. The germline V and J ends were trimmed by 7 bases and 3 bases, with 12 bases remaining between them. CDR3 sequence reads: CASTIQEDYGYTF. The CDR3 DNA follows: TGTGCCAGCACCATACAGGAAGACTATGGCTACACCTTC.

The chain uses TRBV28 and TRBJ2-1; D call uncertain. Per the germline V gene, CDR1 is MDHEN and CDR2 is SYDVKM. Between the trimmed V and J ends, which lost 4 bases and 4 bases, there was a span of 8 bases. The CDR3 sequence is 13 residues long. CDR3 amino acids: CASSWALYNEQFF. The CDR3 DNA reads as TGTGCCAGCAGTTGGGCTCTTTACAATGAGCAGTTCTTC.

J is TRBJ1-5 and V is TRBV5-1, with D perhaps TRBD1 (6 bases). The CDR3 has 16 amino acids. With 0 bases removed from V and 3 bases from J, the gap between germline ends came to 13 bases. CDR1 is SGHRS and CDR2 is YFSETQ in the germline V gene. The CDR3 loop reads CASSLDGGAANQPQHF. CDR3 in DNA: TGCGCCAGCAGCTTGGATGGGGGCGCGGCCAATCAGCCCCAGCATTTT.

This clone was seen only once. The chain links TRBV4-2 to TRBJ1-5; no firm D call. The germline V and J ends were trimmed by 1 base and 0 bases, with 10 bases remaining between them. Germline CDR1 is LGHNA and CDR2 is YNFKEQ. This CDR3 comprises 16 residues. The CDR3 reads CASSQVLADSNQPQHF. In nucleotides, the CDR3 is TGTGCCAGCAGCCAAGTCCTGGCGGATAGCAATCAGCCCCAGCATTTT.

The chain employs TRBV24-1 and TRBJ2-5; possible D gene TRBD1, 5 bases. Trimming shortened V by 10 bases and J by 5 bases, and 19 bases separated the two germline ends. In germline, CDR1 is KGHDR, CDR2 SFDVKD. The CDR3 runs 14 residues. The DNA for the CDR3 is TGTGCCACTTCCAAATCAGGGTCCGGGGAGACCCAGTACTTC. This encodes CATSKSGSGETQYF.

The CDR3 reads CAWSHGVGSAYEQYF. The CDR3 DNA reads TGTGCCTGGTCGCATGGTGTGGGGTCTGCCTACGAGCAGTACTTC. The chain employs TRBV30 and TRBJ2-7; D unclear. V was cut by 5 bases and J by 2 bases, with 19 bases left in between. The germline V gene encodes CDR1 GTSNPN and CDR2 SVGIG (reference sequence). The CDR3 length is 15 residues.

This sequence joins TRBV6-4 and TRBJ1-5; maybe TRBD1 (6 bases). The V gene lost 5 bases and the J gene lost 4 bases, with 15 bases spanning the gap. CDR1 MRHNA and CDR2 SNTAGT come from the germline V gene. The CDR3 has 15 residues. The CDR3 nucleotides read TGTGCCAGCAGTAAACAGGGACCCGGGAATCAGCCCCAGCATTTT. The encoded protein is CASSKQGPGNQPQHF.

The chain's CDR3 is CASRGGLAGTHGEQYF. The CDR3 DNA is TGTGCCAGCAGAGGGGGACTAGCGGGAACACATGGCGAGCAGTACTTC. The J gene is TRBJ2-7, the V gene TRBV27, with 13 bases aligning to TRBD2. Trimming at V came to 6 bases and at J to 6 bases, leaving 11 bases not matched to a gene. The V gene's germline CDR1 is MNHEY and CDR2 SMNVEV (reference sequence). This CDR3 spans 16 amino acids.

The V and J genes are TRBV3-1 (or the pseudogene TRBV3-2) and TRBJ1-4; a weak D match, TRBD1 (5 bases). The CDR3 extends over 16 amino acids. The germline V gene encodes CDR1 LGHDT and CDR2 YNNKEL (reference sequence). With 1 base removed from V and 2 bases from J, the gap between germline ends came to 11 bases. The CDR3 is CASSQVYGGTNEKLFF. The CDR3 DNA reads TGTGCCAGCAGCCAAGTTTACGGGGGGACTAATGAAAAACTGTTTTTT.